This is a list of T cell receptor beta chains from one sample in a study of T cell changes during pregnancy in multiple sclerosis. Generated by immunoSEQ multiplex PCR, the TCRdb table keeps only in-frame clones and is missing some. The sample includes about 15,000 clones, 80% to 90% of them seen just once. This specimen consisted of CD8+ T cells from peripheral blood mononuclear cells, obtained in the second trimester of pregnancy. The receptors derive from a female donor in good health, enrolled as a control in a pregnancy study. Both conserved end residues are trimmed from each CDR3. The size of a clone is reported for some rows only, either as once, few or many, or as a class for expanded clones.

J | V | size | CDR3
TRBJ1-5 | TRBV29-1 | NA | SVQGQANQPQH
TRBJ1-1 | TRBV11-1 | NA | ASSLFSTEAF
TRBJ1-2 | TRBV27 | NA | ASSGQGAFGYT
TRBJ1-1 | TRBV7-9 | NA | ASSQDREAF
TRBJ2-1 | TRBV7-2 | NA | ASRSWTSGDNEQF
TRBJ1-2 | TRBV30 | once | AFRGENYGYT
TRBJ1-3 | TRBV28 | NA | ASSLLSGSGNTIY
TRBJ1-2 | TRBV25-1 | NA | ASSFGGRYGYT
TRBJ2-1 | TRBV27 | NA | ATRVGRSYNEQF
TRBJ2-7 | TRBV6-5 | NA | ASSLLAEVREQY
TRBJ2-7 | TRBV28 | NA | ASSETGGSAYEQY
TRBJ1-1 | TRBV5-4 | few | ASSTWDSRGGEAF
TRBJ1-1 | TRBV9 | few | ASSRGAGADTEAF